Below, 26 T cell receptor beta chains from the same sample are listed, as sequenced in a study of Graves' ophthalmopathy and Graves' hyperthyroidism. Scientists amplified the TCR beta CDR3 regions from RNA transcripts. Second-round multiplex PCR came after first-round RT-PCR with HTBI primers. TCRdb reprocessed the multiplex PCR reads with MiXCR, giving one entry per CDR3 protein. The sample holds about 210,000 distinct CDR3 sequences, under 30% seen once. The sequenced material came from peripheral blood. The receptor set was obtained from a man aged 50 to 59 with Graves' ophthalmopathy.

This chain uses TRBV15 with TRBJ2-5; D gene unclear. Trimming shortened V by 1 base and J by 7 bases, and 16 bases separated the two germline ends. Germline values: CDR1 LNHNV, CDR2 YYDKDF (reference sequence). CDR3 length: 15 amino acids. CDR3 sequence reads: CATSRARPPGGTQYF. As DNA, the CDR3 is TGTGCCACCAGCAGAGCCAGACCCCCGGGTGGGACCCAGTACTTC.

This clonotype has a single count. The chain carries TRBV28 and TRBJ1-2; D might be TRBD1 (5 bases). Trimming pared 5 bases from V and 4 bases from J, leaving 17 bases between. CDR1 and CDR2 from the germline V gene are MDHEN and SYDVKM. The CDR3 length is 15 residues. CDR3 nucleotides: TGTGCCAGCAGTGCTAAGACCGGGGGTTCCTATGGCTACACCTTC. This translates into CASSAKTGGSYGYTF.

The chain joins TRBV12-3 or TRBV12-4 to TRBJ1-1; D may be TRBD1 (6 bases). V lost 8 bases and J lost 4, with 26 bases in between. This CDR3 has 17 residues. CDR3 DNA sequence: TGTGCCAGCTACTCGCATATGGGGGGGCAGATCCGCACTGAAGCTTTCTTT. Translation gives CASYSHMGGQIRTEAFF.

This clonotype was seen many times. This chain links TRBV12-3 or TRBV12-4 with TRBJ2-5; TRBD1 is a possible D gene (5 bases). The CDR3 is made up of 14 amino acids. V was trimmed by 5 bases and J by 0 bases, leaving 10 bases between them. CDR3 nucleotide sequence: TGTGCCAGCAGTACCACGGACAACCAAGAGACCCAGTACTTC. This codes for CASSTTDNQETQYF.

The DNA for the CDR3 is TGTGCCTGGAGTATCCAGGGGGATGGCTACACCTTC. This encodes CAWSIQGDGYTF. V gene TRBV30 combines with J gene TRBJ1-2; 7 bases align to TRBD1. The CDR3 covers 12 residues. V lost 2 bases and J lost 6; bases outside the gene matches: 3. Looked up from germline, CDR1 is GTSNPN and CDR2 is SVGIG (reference sequence).

The rearrangement joins TRBV5-1 to TRBJ1-3; D is possibly TRBD1 (5 bases). Germline V CDR1 and CDR2: SGHRS, YFSETQ. This CDR3 contains 14 residues. V gave up 4 bases and J gave up 2 bases, with 10 bases separating them. CDR3 sequence: CASSDGTPGNTIYF. The CDR3 nucleotides are TGCGCCAGCAGCGACGGGACCCCTGGAAACACCATATATTTT. Full variable domain (missing parts from reference TRBV5-1 and TRBJ1-3): KAGVTQTPRYLIKTRGQQVTLSCSPISGHRSVSWYQQTPGQGLQFLFEYFSETQRNKGNFPGRFSGRQFSNSRSEMNVSTLELGDSALYLCASSDGTPGNTIYFGEGSWLTVV.

This clonotype was seen repeatedly, ten times or more. V gene TRBV6-2 or TRBV6-3 combines with J gene TRBJ1-1, with D unclear. CDR1 and CDR2 from the germline V gene are MNHEY and SVGEGT. Trimming pared 6 bases from V and 1 base from J, leaving 15 bases between. The CDR3 is 15 amino acids. The CDR3 reads CASRKRTGPNTEAFF. CDR3 coding DNA: TGTGCCAGCAGGAAGAGGACGGGTCCGAACACTGAAGCTTTCTTT.

This clonotype was counted many times. V and J are TRBV19 and TRBJ2-1; D remains unclear. There are 14 residues in the CDR3. Germline V gene data show CDR1 as LNHDA and CDR2 as SQIVND (reference sequence). V lost 1 base, J lost 5 bases, and 9 bases lay in between. This chain's CDR3 is CASSIGWSDNEQFF. The CDR3 DNA reads TGTGCCAGTAGTATAGGCTGGTCAGACAATGAGCAGTTCTTC.

At least ten counts were recorded for this clonotype. The chain has TRBV2 and TRBJ1-1; D call uncertain. The CDR3 is 13 amino acids. V was shortened by 4 bases and J by 0 bases, with 6 bases between the two germline ends. Germline CDR1 and CDR2: SNHLY and FYNNEI. CDR3 sequence reads: CASSVDMNTEAFF. The CDR3 region has the DNA TGTGCCAGCAGTGTAGACATGAACACTGAAGCTTTCTTT.

V and J are TRBV7-3 and TRBJ2-5; 8 bases agree with TRBD1. CDR1 is SGHTA, CDR2 FQGTGA, per germline. The CDR3 spans 14 residues. V dropped 5 bases and J dropped 5; count of bases not matched to a gene: 7. CDR3 amino acids: CASSRTGFGETQYF. The CDR3 DNA sequence: TGTGCCAGCAGCAGGACAGGGTTCGGGGAGACCCAGTACTTC.

The table lists this clonotype with many counts. This chain connects TRBV7-9 to TRBJ2-5; the match to TRBD2 covers 7 bases. The germline CDR1 and CDR2 sequences are SEHNR and FQNEAQ (reference sequence). The CDR3 totals 16 residues. V shed 5 bases and J 4 bases; nucleotides not matched to a gene: 13. The CDR3 spells CASSDVAGEVGETQYF. DNA of the CDR3: TGTGCCAGCAGCGACGTTGCGGGAGAGGTTGGAGAGACCCAGTACTTC.

The chain employs TRBV6-1 and TRBJ2-5; 12 nucleotides line up with TRBD2. The germline V gene encodes CDR1 MNHNS and CDR2 SASEGT. The CDR3 length is 15 residues. V was clipped by 2 bases and J by 2 bases; unmatched bases: 0. Here the CDR3 reads CASSELAGGQETQYF. CDR3 nucleotides: TGTGCCAGCAGTGAACTAGCGGGAGGGCAAGAGACCCAGTACTTC.

This clonotype appeared many times. The chain combines TRBV4-3 with TRBJ2-7, with 7 bases matching TRBD2. This CDR3 has 15 amino acids. Trimming at V came to 0 bases and at J to 3 bases, leaving 5 bases not matched to a gene. The V gene's germline CDR1 is LGHNA and CDR2 YSLEER. The CDR3 DNA is TGCGCCAGCAGCCAAGATAGGGGACTAATCTACGAGCAGTACTTC. It translates to CASSQDRGLIYEQYF.

This clonotype has at least ten counts. This sequence joins TRBV7-2 and TRBJ2-7, with 7 bases matching TRBD2. Unmatched junction bases numbered 6, after V lost 1 base and J lost 0 bases. From germline, CDR1 is SGHTA and CDR2 FQGNSA. The CDR3 has 16 amino acids. DNA for the CDR3: TGTGCCAGCAGCTTAGAGAGCGGGGCTAGCTCCTACGAGCAGTACTTC. It specifies CASSLESGASSYEQYF.

The rearrangement joins TRBV10-3 to TRBJ1-2; 9 bases agree with TRBD1. Germline CDR1 reads ENHRY; CDR2 reads SYGVKD. The CDR3 sequence is 13 residues long. V shed 7 bases and J 6 bases; nucleotides not matched to a gene: 6. CDR3 sequence (DNA): TGTGCCATCAAAGAGGACAGGGGTCATGGCTACACCTTC. It translates to CAIKEDRGHGYTF.

This rearrangement joins TRBV6-1 to TRBJ1-1, with D unclear. Germline V gene lookup returns CDR1 MNHNS and CDR2 SASEGT. V lost 8 bases and J 1 base, leaving 11 bases between the germline ends. The CDR3 runs 13 residues. CDR3 DNA sequence: TGTGCCAGCGTCTCCGAGACGAACACTGAAGCTTTCTTT. As protein: CASVSETNTEAFF.

This clonotype was seen many times. The J gene is TRBJ2-5, the V gene TRBV5-1; 11 bases agree with TRBD2. The CDR3 contains 14 residues. V lost 5 bases to trimming and J lost 4 bases; unmatched junction nucleotides: 4. Germline CDR1 reads SGHRS; CDR2 reads YFSETQ. In nucleotides, the CDR3 is TGCGCCAGCAGTCGGGGGACTAGCGGAGAGACCCAGTACTTC. Its translation is CASSRGTSGETQYF.

This clonotype was seen ten or more times. This chain's CDR3 is CASSLQVHEQYF. DNA for the CDR3: TGTGCCAGCAGTTTACAGGTCCACGAGCAGTACTTC. This chain joins TRBV12-3 or TRBV12-4 and TRBJ2-7; D ambiguous. The CDR3 consists of 12 residues. V lost 2 bases, J lost 5 bases, and 7 bases lay in between.

This clonotype has ten or more counts. CDR3 in DNA: TGTGCCAGCAGTTTCCCCCCAGGGAGACTTCGGAAGGAGCAGTACTTC. It translates to CASSFPPGRLRKEQYF. The V call is TRBV28, the J call TRBJ2-7, with D possibly being TRBD1 or TRBD2 (5 bases each). Trimming took 3 bases from V and 7 from J, leaving 22 bases between them. The germline V gene encodes CDR1 MDHEN and CDR2 SYDVKM. This CDR3 has 16 amino acids. Full variable domain (outside the CDR3, taken from reference TRBV28 and TRBJ2-7): DVKVTQSSRYLVKRTGEKVFLECVQDMDHENMFWYRQDPGLGLRLIYFSYDVKMKEKGDIPEGYSVSREKKERFSLILESASTNQTSMYLCASSFPPGRLRKEQYFGPGTRLTVT.

The table lists this clonotype with many counts. The J gene is TRBJ2-7, the V gene TRBV11-3; 9 bases are a match to TRBD2. From germline, CDR1 is SGHNT and CDR2 YENEEA. The CDR3 sequence is 16 residues long. Germline trimming cut 0 bases from V and 4 bases from J; bases unmatched to any gene: 7. The CDR3 reads CASSLDSLAGNYEQYF. The CDR3 DNA reads TGTGCCAGCAGCTTAGATTCCCTAGCGGGGAATTACGAGCAGTACTTC.

There are many counts of this clonotype. The chain links TRBV12-3 or TRBV12-4 to TRBJ2-7; D call uncertain. This CDR3 is built from 14 residues. Trimming pared 2 bases from V and 2 bases from J, leaving 10 bases between. CDR3 DNA: TGTGCCAGCAGTTTATCGGGCCCAACCTACGAGCAGTACTTC. This gives the protein CASSLSGPTYEQYF.

The chain is built from TRBV12-3 or TRBV12-4 and TRBJ1-2; D unclear. Between the trimmed V and J ends, which lost 3 bases and 6 bases, there was a span of 14 bases. This CDR3 is 14 amino acids long. The CDR3 is CASSFPARVDGYTF. CDR3 sequence (DNA): TGTGCCAGCAGTTTCCCAGCACGAGTGGATGGCTACACCTTC.

The chain employs TRBV12-3 or TRBV12-4 and TRBJ1-1; D is uncertain. The CDR3 sequence is 16 residues long. Trimming left V 1 base short and J 1 base short, with 13 bases between. Here the CDR3 DNA reads TGTGCCAGCAGTTTAGACCTAGGCGGAGGGAACACTGAAGCTTTCTTT. Its translation is CASSLDLGGGNTEAFF.

The chain uses TRBV7-2 and TRBJ1-1; the D is unclear. Trimming took 3 bases from V and 5 from J, leaving 19 bases between them. The germline CDR1 and CDR2 sequences are SGHTA and FQGNSA. This CDR3 is 16 amino acids long. CDR3 nucleotides: TGTGCCAGCAGCTTGGCCCTACGGTCTCTTGGGACTGAAGCTTTCTTT. Amino acid sequence: CASSLALRSLGTEAFF.

This clonotype was observed many times. This rearrangement joins TRBV7-2 to TRBJ2-7; no clear D. V lost 3 bases, J lost 6 bases, and 12 bases lay in between. CDR1 SGHTA and CDR2 FQGNSA come from the germline V gene. The CDR3 has 13 residues. CDR3 nucleotides: TGTGCCAGCAGCTTTTATTACTTACCCGAGCAGTACTTC. As protein: CASSFYYLPEQYF.

In this sample, this clonotype turned up many times. The gene calls are TRBV6-1 and TRBJ2-5; D is ambiguous. The germline V gene encodes CDR1 MNHNS and CDR2 SASEGT. V was trimmed by 5 bases and J by 4 bases, leaving 11 bases between them. This CDR3 spans 13 amino acids. The DNA for the CDR3 is TGTGCCAGCAGTCCCAACATAGGAGAGACCCAGTACTTC. Its translation is CASSPNIGETQYF.